This T cell receptor (beta chain) was sequenced during a study of breast tumors, draining lymph nodes, adjacent tissues. Overall study results and limits: Tumor repertoires ranked between lymph nodes and nontumor tissue in diversity, with V and J gene preferences.

Axillary draining lymph nodes of breast cancer patients supplied the node samples. MiXCR, applied by TCRdb to the multiplex PCR reads, yields one record per CDR3 protein. The sample holds around 110,000 distinct CDR3 sequences, about 31% seen once. This CDR3 is built from 14 residues. V lost 5 bases, J lost 5 bases, and 15 bases lay in between. Germline V CDR1 and CDR2: SGHTA, FQGNSA. This clonotype was picked up many times. No antigen is known for it. Source material: axillary lymph node tissue. This receptor was taken from a female donor with breast cancer. Some clones in this sample may be carry-over from other donors' samples. The J gene is TRBJ1-2, the V gene TRBV7-2; D possibly corresponds to TRBD1 (5 bases). CDR3 amino acids: CASSRARGMYGYTF. The CDR3 bases are TGTGCCAGCAGCCGTGCTCGGGGGATGTATGGCTACACCTTC.